Presented here are 27 T cell receptor beta chains from one specimen sequenced in a study of blood T cell repertoires in COVID-19. Assay used: immunoSEQ multiplex PCR; TCRdb lists only in-frame clones, some missing. The sample yields 50,000 to 60,000 clones, 81% seen once. The specimen sequenced was peripheral blood. The receptors come from a woman older than 75 with COVID-19, enrolled during active disease.

The J gene is TRBJ1-1, the V gene TRBV20-1; maybe TRBD1 (5 bases). V shed 4 bases and J shed 5 bases, with 8 bases lying between them. The CDR3 covers 11 residues. In germline, CDR1 is DFQATT, CDR2 SNEGSKA (reference sequence). CDR3 region: CSAMGLTEAFF. The CDR3 DNA follows: TGCAGTGCTATGGGGCTTACTGAAGCTTTCTTT.

The gene calls are TRBV27 and TRBJ2-7; 10 bases match TRBD1. Unmatched junction bases numbered 5, after V lost 7 bases and J lost 5 bases. Per the germline V gene, CDR1 is MNHEY and CDR2 is SMNVEV (reference sequence). CDR3 length: 13 amino acids. DNA of the CDR3: TGTGCCAGCAAATGGACAGGGGGTAACGAGCAGTACTTC. Amino acids: CASKWTGGNEQYF.

This clone came up once. The chain uses TRBV6-6 and TRBJ2-1; D is undetermined. Germline-derived CDR1 and CDR2 are MNHNY and SVGAGI (reference sequence). V lost 1 base and J lost 9, with 7 bases in between. This CDR3 spans 12 amino acids. CDR3 residues: CASSYLSGEQFF. In DNA form, the CDR3 reads TGTGCCAGCAGTTACTTATCCGGTGAGCAGTTCTTC.

V and J are TRBV20-1 and TRBJ2-1, with 7 bases matching TRBD1. The CDR3 runs 15 residues. The V segment lost 3 bases and the J segment 7 bases; nucleotides outside the gene matches: 12. Per germline, CDR1 DFQATT and CDR2 SNEGSKA (reference sequence). The CDR3: CSASRQGSFFNEQFF. The CDR3, as DNA: TGCAGTGCTAGTAGACAGGGTTCCTTTTTTAATGAGCAGTTCTTC.

CDR3 amino acids: CASSSTVASTDTQYF. In DNA, the CDR3 is TGTGCCAGCTCTTCCACGGTAGCGAGCACAGATACGCAGTATTTT. The chain joins TRBV18 to TRBJ2-3, with D possibly being TRBD2 (5 bases). The CDR3 consists of 15 residues. The V and J ends lost 6 bases and 0 bases respectively, with 13 bases between them. Germline CDR1 is KGHSH and CDR2 is LQKENI.

The rearrangement links TRBV6-5 to TRBJ2-5, with D hard to call. The CDR3 has 13 amino acids. The germline V gene encodes CDR1 MNHEY and CDR2 SVGAGI. The V and J ends lost 5 bases and 0 bases respectively, with 7 bases between them. The CDR3 DNA follows: TGTGCCAGCAGTAAGAGGAACCAAGAGACCCAGTACTTC. Its protein product is CASSKRNQETQYF.

The chain joins TRBV15 to TRBJ2-4; TRBD2 matches 8 bases. Germline V gene sequence: CDR1 LNHNV, CDR2 YYDKDF (reference sequence). CDR3 length equals 15 residues. The V gene end was trimmed by 1 base and the J gene end by 5 bases; junction bases not matched to a gene: 4. The CDR3 DNA is TGTGCCACCAGCAGAGTTCGAGCGGGGGAAAACATTCAGTACTTC. Residues: CATSRVRAGENIQYF. The variable domain in full, completed from reference TRBV15 and TRBJ2-4, reads DAMVIQNPRYQVTQFGKPVTLSCSQTLNHNVMYWYQQKSSQAPKLLFHYYDKDFNNEADTPDNFQSRRPNTSFCFLDIRSPGLGDTAMYLCATSRVRAGENIQYFGAGTRLSVL.

About this clone itself: Mismatch with germline at one junction end may stem from a read error. This chain links TRBV7-7 with TRBJ2-7; the match to TRBD1 covers 7 bases. The length of the CDR3 is 14 residues. Per germline, CDR1 SSHAT and CDR2 FNYEAQ (reference sequence). CDR3 residues: CASSLGRGTYEQYF. CDR3 coding DNA: TGTGCTAGCAGCTTAGGCAGGGGGACCTACGAGCAGTACTTC.

V is TRBV9 and J is TRBJ2-1; 7 bases map to TRBD2. The germline V gene encodes CDR1 SGDLS and CDR2 YYNGEE. J gave up 5 bases and V 2 bases, and 4 bases lay outside the gene matches. This CDR3 has 14 residues. The CDR3 sequence: CASSVREAHNEQFF. The CDR3 nucleotides read TGTGCCAGCAGCGTCCGGGAGGCCCACAATGAGCAGTTCTTC.

This clone was found once. This chain joins TRBV6-5 and TRBJ1-1; 7 bases line up with TRBD1. CDR3 length: 14 amino acids. The V gene end was trimmed by 2 bases and the J gene end by 5 bases; junction bases not matched to a gene: 5. Germline assignment: CDR1 MNHEY and CDR2 SVGAGI. The CDR3 loop is CASSYGMTGTEAFF. CDR3 nucleotide sequence: TGTGCCAGCAGTTACGGCATGACAGGGACTGAAGCTTTCTTT.

This chain links TRBV20-1 with TRBJ2-2; TRBD2 agrees at 9 bases. This CDR3 region has 12 residues. The germline CDR1 and CDR2 sequences are DFQATT and SNEGSKA (reference sequence). J gave up 7 bases and V 6 bases, and 3 bases lay outside the gene matches. The CDR3: CSASSGSGELFF. The CDR3 coding sequence is TGCAGTGCCAGTAGCGGGAGCGGGGAGCTGTTTTTT.

The CDR3 sequence: CASTSSGRAAAGELFF. The CDR3 region has the DNA TGTGCCAGCACCTCTAGCGGGAGGGCCGCGGCCGGGGAGCTGTTTTTT. The V and J genes are TRBV28 and TRBJ2-2, with 12 positions matching TRBD2. This CDR3 has 16 amino acids. V shed 7 bases and J 6 bases; nucleotides not matched to a gene: 9. The germline V gene has CDR1 MDHEN and CDR2 SYDVKM.

This clone has a handful of counts. The CDR3: CASRETGGQPQHF. The CDR3 bases are TGTGCCAGCAGGGAAACAGGGGGCCAGCCCCAGCATTTT. The V gene is TRBV12-3 or TRBV12-4, the J gene TRBJ1-5, with TRBD1 matching over 9 bases. CDR3 size: 13 residues. The junction had 4 bases not matched to a gene; V was cut back by 6 bases and J by 7 bases.

This clone showed up just a few times. This sequence joins TRBV7-2 and TRBJ2-6, with D perhaps matching TRBD2 (6 bases). The CDR3 length is 15 residues. The ends were cut back, 5 bases at V and 4 bases at J, with 12 bases in the middle. CDR1 SGHTA and CDR2 FQGNSA come from the germline V gene. CDR3 amino acids: CASSIGGTGANVLTF. The CDR3 nucleotides are TGTGCCAGCAGCATTGGGGGGACCGGGGCCAACGTCCTGACTTTC.

In nucleotides, the CDR3 is TGTGCCAGCAGCTCAGACGGCAATCCGGGAACTGAAGCTTTCTTT. It is translated as CASSSDGNPGTEAFF. The V and J genes are TRBV7-9 and TRBJ1-1; D gene unclear. The ends were cut back, 4 bases at V and 5 bases at J, with 17 bases in the middle. The CDR3 contains 15 residues. The germline gives CDR1 SEHNR, CDR2 FQNEAQ (reference sequence).

The chain employs TRBV5-4 and TRBJ1-6; 9 bases match TRBD1. The ends lost 0 bases at V and 7 bases at J; junction bases unmatched: 5. Germline CDR1 reads SGHNT; CDR2 reads YYREEE (reference sequence). The length of the CDR3 is 16 residues. Here the CDR3 reads CASSLGQGVRNSPLHF. The DNA of the CDR3 is TGTGCCAGCAGCTTGGGACAGGGGGTTAGGAATTCACCCCTCCACTTT.

The genes are TRBV6-1 and TRBJ2-7; TRBD2 matches 8 bases. J lost 2 bases, V lost 6 bases, and 6 bases had no gene match. The germline gives CDR1 MNHNS, CDR2 SASEGT. The CDR3 loop spans 14 amino acids. The CDR3 is CASSLLAGPYEQYF. The DNA for the CDR3 is TGTGCCAGCAGCCTTCTAGCGGGCCCCTACGAGCAGTACTTC.

V gene TRBV6-5 combines with J gene TRBJ1-2; TRBD1 agrees at 7 bases. Trimming removed 5 bases from V and 8 bases from J; junction bases left unmatched: 11. From germline, CDR1 is MNHEY and CDR2 SVGAGI. This CDR3 contains 14 residues. CDR3 nucleotide sequence: TGTGCCAGCAGTACAAAGAACAGGGGAGACGGCTACACCTTC. Encoded protein: CASSTKNRGDGYTF.

The CDR3 DNA follows: TGTGCCAGCTCACCATCTCAGGGGGCGGTCACTGAAGCTTTCTTT. This translates into CASSPSQGAVTEAFF. The chain is built from TRBV18 and TRBJ1-1; 8 positions agree with TRBD1. The CDR3 totals 15 residues. Looked up from germline, CDR1 is KGHSH and CDR2 is LQKENI. J gave up 4 bases and V 2 bases, and 6 bases lay outside the gene matches.

This clone was counted only a few times. The chain joins TRBV28 to TRBJ2-3; 10 bases line up with TRBD2. The CDR3 has 16 amino acids. In germline, CDR1 is MDHEN, CDR2 SYDVKM. V lost 6 bases and J lost 2; bases outside the gene matches: 8. DNA for the CDR3: TGTGCCAGCAGCACCGGACTAGCGGAGAACACAGATACGCAGTATTTT. As protein: CASSTGLAENTDTQYF. The full variable domain, rest sourced from reference TRBV28 and TRBJ2-3, is DVKVTQSSRYLVKRTGEKVFLECVQDMDHENMFWYRQDPGLGLRLIYFSYDVKMKEKGDIPEGYSVSREKKERFSLILESASTNQTSMYLCASSTGLAENTDTQYFGPGTRLTVL.

The chain employs TRBV28 and TRBJ2-7, with 10 bases that match TRBD2. The CDR3 runs 15 residues. Trimming removed 7 bases from V and 5 bases from J; junction bases left unmatched: 11. CDR1 and CDR2 (germline): MDHEN, SYDVKM. CDR3 nucleotides: TGTGCCAGCACAAAGAGTCTAGCGGGAGTAGACGAGCAGTACTTC. Protein: CASTKSLAGVDEQYF.

V usage is TRBV5-1 and J usage is TRBJ1-2; no clear D. There are 17 residues in the CDR3. Trimming pared 5 bases from V and 0 bases from J, leaving 20 bases between. Looked up from germline, CDR1 is SGHRS and CDR2 is YFSETQ. For the CDR3, the DNA is TGCGCCAGCAGAATCTCGGTCGGTCCAGGCACTAACTATGGCTACACCTTC. Residues: CASRISVGPGTNYGYTF.

The rearrangement joins TRBV28 to TRBJ1-2; 9 nucleotides match TRBD1. The CDR3 is 13 residues long. Looked up from germline, CDR1 is MDHEN and CDR2 is SYDVKM. V trimming: 4 bases; J trimming: 5 bases; junction bases outside the gene matches: 2. DNA of the CDR3: TGTGCCAGCAGTTCGGGACAGGGTTATGGCTACACCTTC. Translating gives CASSSGQGYGYTF.

The V gene is TRBV5-1, the J gene TRBJ1-5, with D perhaps matching TRBD1 (5 bases). Trimming removed 4 bases from V and 3 bases from J, with 14 bases in between. Germline V gene sequence: CDR1 SGHRS, CDR2 YFSETQ. The CDR3 is 15 residues long. The CDR3 DNA sequence: TGCGCCAGCAGCCCCGACAGCACCAACAATCAGCCCCAGCATTTT. It codes for CASSPDSTNNQPQHF.

The chain is built from TRBV30 and TRBJ2-2; TRBD2 might be the D (6 bases). The CDR3 is made up of 14 amino acids. Germline assignment: CDR1 GTSNPN and CDR2 SVGIG (reference sequence). V lost 2 bases to trimming and J lost 7 bases, with 14 bases between them. CDR3: CAWSITRGGGELFF. Here the CDR3 DNA reads TGTGCCTGGAGTATAACCCGGGGAGGCGGGGAGCTGTTTTTT.

This sequence joins TRBV27 and TRBJ2-7, with 8 bases lining up with TRBD1. CDR1 and CDR2 from the germline V gene are MNHEY and SMNVEV (reference sequence). The CDR3 totals 15 residues. V gave up 0 bases and J gave up 6 bases; unmatched junction bases: 7. The CDR3 DNA follows: TGTGCCAGCAGTTTATCAGGCAGGGGGCCAAGCGAGCAGTACTTC. This codes for CASSLSGRGPSEQYF.

This chain uses TRBV12-3 or TRBV12-4 with TRBJ2-2, with D perhaps TRBD2 (6 bases). The CDR3 runs to 13 residues. With 3 bases removed from V and 6 bases from J, the gap between germline ends came to 8 bases. The CDR3 region is CASSLGEAGELFF. Written as DNA, the CDR3 is TGTGCCAGCAGTTTGGGGGAGGCCGGGGAGCTGTTTTTT.